These T cell receptor beta chains were read from a single sample in a study of beta chain features in type 1 diabetes. Generated by immunoSEQ multiplex PCR, the TCRdb table keeps only in-frame clones and is missing some. This sample has 150,000 to 190,000 clones, with about a tenth found just once. Sequences were obtained from central memory CD4+ T cells from blood. These receptors were collected from a man younger than 45 with type 1 diabetes. The CDR3 runs from the conserved cysteine through the conserved F or W. The order of the fields is CDR3 DNA, CDR3 protein, D gene, J gene, clone size, V gene. The D gene is left open where the match is weak. Where a row states a size, it is once, few, many or the class of an expanded clone; other rows omit it.

CDR3nt: TGTGCCAGCGTTAGGGGGACGAACAATGAGCAGTTCTTC
CDR3aa: CASVRGTNNEQFF
d_gene: NA
j_gene: TRBJ2-1
abundance: NA
v_gene: TRBV2

CDR3nt: TGCAGCGTTGAAGAGAACCGGGACAGGGAGCTGTTTTTT
CDR3aa: CSVEENRDRELFF
d_gene: NA
j_gene: TRBJ2-2
abundance: NA
v_gene: TRBV29-1

CDR3nt: TGTGCCAGCAGTCTATTTAGCACTGAAGCTTTCTTT
CDR3aa: CASSLFSTEAFF
d_gene: NA
j_gene: TRBJ1-1
abundance: few
v_gene: TRBV28

CDR3nt: TGTGCCAGCTCACAACATACAGGTCCCGACCGTGAGCAGTACTTC
CDR3aa: CASSQHTGPDREQYF
d_gene: NA
j_gene: TRBJ2-7
abundance: few
v_gene: TRBV18

CDR3nt: TGTGCCAGCAGTTCCCAATCGGCCCAGTACTTC
CDR3aa: CASSSQSAQYF
d_gene: NA
j_gene: TRBJ2-5
abundance: few
v_gene: TRBV28

CDR3nt: TGCGCCAGCAGCCAAGTTGCGGGGACAGGCTCCTACGAGCAGTACTTC
CDR3aa: CASSQVAGTGSYEQYF
d_gene: TRBD1
j_gene: TRBJ2-7
abundance: NA
v_gene: TRBV4-3

CDR3nt: TGTGCCATCAGCGCTGGGACTAGGAACTACGAGCAGTACTTC
CDR3aa: CAISAGTRNYEQYF
d_gene: TRBD2
j_gene: TRBJ2-7
abundance: few
v_gene: TRBV10-3

CDR3nt: TGTGCCAGCAGATCAGGGCGGTGGGATACCGGGGAGCTGTTTTTT
CDR3aa: CASRSGRWDTGELFF
d_gene: NA
j_gene: TRBJ2-2
abundance: few
v_gene: TRBV2

CDR3nt: TGTGCCAGTAGCCTAGGACTAGCGGGAGACAGCGGGGAGCTGTTTTTT
CDR3aa: CASSLGLAGDSGELFF
d_gene: TRBD2
j_gene: TRBJ2-2
abundance: NA
v_gene: TRBV19

CDR3nt: TGTGCCAGCAGCTTTGGGGGAGGCGTGGAGACCCAGTACTTC
CDR3aa: CASSFGGGVETQYF
d_gene: NA
j_gene: TRBJ2-5
abundance: NA
v_gene: TRBV7-6

CDR3nt: TGTGCCAGCAGCGGCGGGAGTAGTAGTGGGGCCAACGTCCTGACTTTC
CDR3aa: CASSGGSSSGANVLTF
d_gene: TRBD2
j_gene: TRBJ2-6
abundance: many
v_gene: TRBV2